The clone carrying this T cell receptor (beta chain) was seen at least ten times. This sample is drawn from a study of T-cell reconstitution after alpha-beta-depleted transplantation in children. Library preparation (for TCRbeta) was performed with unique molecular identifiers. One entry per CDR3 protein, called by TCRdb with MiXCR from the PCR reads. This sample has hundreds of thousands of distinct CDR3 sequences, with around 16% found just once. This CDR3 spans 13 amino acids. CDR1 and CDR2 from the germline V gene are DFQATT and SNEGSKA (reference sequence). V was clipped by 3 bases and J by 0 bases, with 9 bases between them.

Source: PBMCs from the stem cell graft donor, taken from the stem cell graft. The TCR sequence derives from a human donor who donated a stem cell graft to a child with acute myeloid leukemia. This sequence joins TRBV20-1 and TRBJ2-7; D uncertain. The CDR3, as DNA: TGCAGTGCTAGGGTCCGTTACTCCTACGAGCAGTACTTC. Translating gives CSARVRYSYEQYF.